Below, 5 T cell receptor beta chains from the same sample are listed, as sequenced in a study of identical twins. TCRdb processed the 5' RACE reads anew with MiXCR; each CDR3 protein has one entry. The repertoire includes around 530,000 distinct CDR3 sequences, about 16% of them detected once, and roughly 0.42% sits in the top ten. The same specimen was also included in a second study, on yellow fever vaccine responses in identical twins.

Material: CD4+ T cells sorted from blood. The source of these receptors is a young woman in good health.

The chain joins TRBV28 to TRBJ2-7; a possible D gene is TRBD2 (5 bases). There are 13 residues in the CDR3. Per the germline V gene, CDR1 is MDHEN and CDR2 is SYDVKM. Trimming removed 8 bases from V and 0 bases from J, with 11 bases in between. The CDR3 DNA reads TGTGCCAGCGGCTCCGGGGTCTCCTACGAGCAGTACGTC. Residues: CASGSGVSYEQYV.

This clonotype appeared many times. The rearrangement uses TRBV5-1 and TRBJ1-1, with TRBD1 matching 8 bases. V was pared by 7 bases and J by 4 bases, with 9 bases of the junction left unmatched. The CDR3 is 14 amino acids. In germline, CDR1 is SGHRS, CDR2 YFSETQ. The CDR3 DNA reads TGCGCCAGCCAAACACAGGGGGAGGCCACTGAAGCTTTCTTT. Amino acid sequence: CASQTQGEATEAFF.

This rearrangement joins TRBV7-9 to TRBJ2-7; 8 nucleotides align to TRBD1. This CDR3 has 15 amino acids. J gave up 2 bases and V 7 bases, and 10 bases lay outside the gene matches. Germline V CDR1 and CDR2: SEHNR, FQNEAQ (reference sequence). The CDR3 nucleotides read TGTGCCAGCACCCTATGGACAGGGCGGGCCTACGAGCAGTACGTC. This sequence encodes CASTLWTGRAYEQYV.

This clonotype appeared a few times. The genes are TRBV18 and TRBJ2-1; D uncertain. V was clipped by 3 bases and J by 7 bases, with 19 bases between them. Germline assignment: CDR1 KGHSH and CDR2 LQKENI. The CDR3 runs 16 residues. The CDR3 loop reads CASSPQSYPVSNEQFF. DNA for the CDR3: TGTGCCAGCTCACCCCAGTCTTATCCCGTTTCTAATGAGCAGTTCTTC.

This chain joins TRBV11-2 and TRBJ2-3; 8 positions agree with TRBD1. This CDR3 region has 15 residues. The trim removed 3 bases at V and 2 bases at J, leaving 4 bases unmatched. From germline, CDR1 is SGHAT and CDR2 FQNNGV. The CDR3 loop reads CASSFGQGFTDTQYF. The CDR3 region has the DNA TGTGCCAGCAGCTTCGGACAGGGTTTCACAGATACGCAGTATTTT.